A selection of T cell receptor beta chains follows, all from one sample in a study of blood T cells in healthy people across ages. TCRdb fed the 5' RACE reads into MiXCR, producing one record per CDR3 protein. The sample yields 710,000 or so distinct CDR3 sequences, 22% seen once. The source material was blood. The receptors stem from an older man in good health. Both conserved end residues are part of each CDR3. D genes are given only for firm matches. Not every row has a clone size; where given, it reads once, few, many or a size class.

d_call	clone_size	j_call	v_call	cdr3_nt	cdr3_aa
NA	NA	TRBJ2-5	TRBV7-8	TGTGCCAGCAGCTTAGTCGGGGGTTTCACGGAGACCCAGTACTTC	CASSLVGGFTETQYF
NA	few	TRBJ2-7	TRBV20-1	TGCAGTGCCTATCGGGACAAACACTACGAGCAGTACTTC	CSAYRDKHYEQYF
NA	many	TRBJ2-7	TRBV12-3/TRBV12-4	TGTGCCAGCAGTTTAGATTCCTCCGAGCAGTACTTC	CASSLDSSEQYF
NA	NA	TRBJ2-7	TRBV24-1	TGTGCCACCAGTGATTCCTCCAAGAACGAGCAGTACTTC	CATSDSSKNEQYF
NA	NA	TRBJ2-5	TRBV20-1	TGCAGTGCTGAGGGGGTTTCAGAGACCCAGTACTTC	CSAEGVSETQYF
TRBD2	NA	TRBJ2-7	TRBV28	TGTGCCAGCAGTCCGTCGGGGGACAGGGGACAAGGACTAGCGGGGGGTCACGAGCAGTACTTC	CASSPSGDRGQGLAGGHEQYF
NA	NA	TRBJ1-1	TRBV6-6	TGTGCCAGCAGTTTACGGCAACCGGGCACTGAAGCTTTCTTT	CASSLRQPGTEAFF
NA	NA	TRBJ2-3	TRBV5-5	TGTGCCAGCAGCTTGCCGCCGGGGGTAGAAGATACGCAGTATTTT	CASSLPPGVEDTQYF
NA	few	TRBJ2-3	TRBV10-3	TGTGCCATCTTAGGAGGGCTCACAGATACGCAGTATTTT	CAILGGLTDTQYF
TRBD1	many	TRBJ2-5	TRBV20-1	TGCAGTGCTGGCACGACAGGGATGGGAGAGACCCAGTACTTC	CSAGTTGMGETQYF
NA	few	TRBJ2-5	TRBV25-1	TGTGCCAGCAGTGAATTCACGGGAAAAGAGACCCAGTACTTC	CASSEFTGKETQYF
NA	NA	TRBJ1-2	TRBV7-8	TGTGCCAGCAGCCCGATTGCGGGGGCCAACTATGGCTACACCTTC	CASSPIAGANYGYTF
NA	NA	TRBJ1-5	TRBV28	TGTGCCAGCGGCAGCGGGATCAATCAGCCCCAGCATTTT	CASGSGINQPQHF
NA	NA	TRBJ2-5	TRBV6-2/TRBV6-3	TGTGCCAGCAGTTACTACGCGACAGCGGTCGAGACCCAGTACTTC	CASSYYATAVETQYF
NA	NA	TRBJ1-1	TRBV20-1	TGCAGTGCTAGCCCATACACTGAAGCTTTCTTT	CSASPYTEAFF
NA	few	TRBJ2-1	TRBV20-1	TGCAGTGCTAAGGACAGTGTGGGTATCAATGAGCAGTTCTTC	CSAKDSVGINEQFF
TRBD1	many	TRBJ2-1	TRBV29-1	TGCAGCGTTGTGGGGGACAGATCCTTCCCCGCTTACAATGAGCAGTTCTTC	CSVVGDRSFPAYNEQFF
NA	few	TRBJ2-2	TRBV12-3/TRBV12-4	TGTGCCAGCAATCCGACTAAAAGGGGCCTAAGCGCGAACACCGGGGAGCTGTTTTTT	CASNPTKRGLSANTGELFF
TRBD1	many	TRBJ2-3	TRBV20-1	TGCAGTGCTAAGCCTTTCGGGACAGCCCGGAACACAGATACGCAGTATTTT	CSAKPFGTARNTDTQYF
NA	NA	TRBJ1-5	TRBV4-3	TGCGCCAGCAGCCAAGATATTCCTAAAGGGGGAAGACAGCCCCAGCATTTT	CASSQDIPKGGRQPQHF
NA	NA	TRBJ2-3	TRBV20-1	TGCAGTGCTGGTCGACAGGCACGCGGCACAGATACGCAGTATTTT	CSAGRQARGTDTQYF
TRBD2	few	TRBJ2-5	TRBV6-5	TGTGCCAGCAGTTACTCGAAATGGCGGGAGGGAGGCGAGACCCAGTACTTC	CASSYSKWREGGETQYF
TRBD1	many	TRBJ2-1	TRBV28	TGTGCCAGCAGCCAACCGGGACAGATGTACAATGAGCAGTTCTTC	CASSQPGQMYNEQFF
NA	once	TRBJ1-2	TRBV28	TGTGCCAGCAGTTTCCATGCTTCATACAGCAGTTATGGCTACACCTTC	CASSFHASYSSYGYTF
NA	NA	TRBJ1-1	TRBV18	TGTGCCAGCTCACCGACGCTCGGGGGGAACACTGAAGCTTTCTTT	CASSPTLGGNTEAFF
TRBD1	many	TRBJ1-3	TRBV3-1	TGTGCCAGCACGCCCCGAGCAGGGGGCTTTGGTGGAAACACCATATATTTT	CASTPRAGGFGGNTIYF
NA	many	TRBJ2-3	TRBV29-1	TGCAGCGTTGAATGGGGGGCAGATACGCAGTATTTT	CSVEWGADTQYF
NA	NA	TRBJ2-7	TRBV3-1	TGTGCCAGCAGCCAAGATGTGGGGAAGAGGATCTACGAGCAGTACTTC	CASSQDVGKRIYEQYF
NA	NA	TRBJ2-5	TRBV5-1	TGCGCCAGCAGCCCGATATTTCAAGAGACCCAGTACTTC	CASSPIFQETQYF
NA	few	TRBJ2-3	TRBV24-1	TGTGCCACCAGCGGGGACGACGGGACAGATACGCAGTATTTT	CATSGDDGTDTQYF
NA	few	TRBJ1-1	TRBV15	TGTGCCACCAGCAGCGGGGGGATTGCTGAAGCTTTCTTC	CATSSGGIAEAFF
NA	NA	TRBJ2-3	TRBV29-1	TGCAGCGCCAGAAAAACAGGGTTCGGGCGGAATACGCAGTATTTT	CSARKTGFGRNTQYF
TRBD1	NA	TRBJ1-1	TRBV29-1	TGCAGCGTTGAAGATTACTTTTTCGGGACAGGGGGCGCCACTGAAGCTTTCTTT	CSVEDYFFGTGGATEAFF
TRBD2	few	TRBJ2-5	TRBV20-1	TGCAGTGCAACGAGCGGGGGAGAGACCCAGTACTTC	CSATSGGETQYF
NA	NA	TRBJ2-3	TRBV20-1	TGCAGTGGCACACTAACTAGCACAGATACGCAGTATTTT	CSGTLTSTDTQYF
NA	few	TRBJ2-1	TRBV28	TGTGCCAGCACTCCGGGACCAATTTACAATGAGCAGTTCTTC	CASTPGPIYNEQFF
NA	NA	TRBJ2-7	TRBV7-2	TGTGCCAGCAGCTTAATCGGCGCACTATCCTCCTACGAGCAGTACTTC	CASSLIGALSSYEQYF
TRBD2	NA	TRBJ2-3	TRBV20-1	TGCAGTGCTAGTATCGAGAGCGGGGGACCCACAGATACGCAGTATTTT	CSASIESGGPTDTQYF
TRBD1	NA	TRBJ2-7	TRBV12-3/TRBV12-4	TGTGCCAGCAGTTTATTGGGGACAGCCTACGAGCAGTACTTC	CASSLLGTAYEQYF
NA	NA	TRBJ1-2	TRBV12-3/TRBV12-4	TGTGCCAGCAGTTTGGGGCAGGGGATTCGGGGCTACACCTTC	CASSLGQGIRGYTF
NA	few	TRBJ1-2	TRBV12-3/TRBV12-4	TGTGCCAGCAGTTCCGACACCCATGGCTACACCTTC	CASSSDTHGYTF
NA	NA	TRBJ2-5	TRBV19	TGTGCCAGTAGTTCCGGGGAAGCTGGGACCCAGTACTTC	CASSSGEAGTQYF
TRBD1	NA	TRBJ2-2	TRBV3-1	TGTGCCAGCAGCCTCAGACAGGGGACCGGGGAGCCGTTTTTT	CASSLRQGTGEPFF
NA	NA	TRBJ1-1	TRBV6-6	TGTGCCAGCAGTCTCTCGGGACGGGTGAACACTGAAGCTTTCTTT	CASSLSGRVNTEAFF
NA	few	TRBJ2-3	TRBV24-1	TGTGCCACCAGTCTGGTCCACACAGATACGCAGTATTTT	CATSLVHTDTQYF
NA	NA	TRBJ1-4	TRBV12-3/TRBV12-4	TGTGCCAGCAGTTTGGGTACGGACGACTCGGGGGAAAAACTGTTTTTT	CASSLGTDDSGEKLFF